Described below is a single TCR beta chain sequence and its context. Germline V gene lookup returns CDR1 KGHSH and CDR2 LQKENI. The CDR3 consists of 18 residues. The trim removed 3 bases at V and 2 bases at J, leaving 9 bases unmatched. Each CDR3 protein is one row after TCRdb ran MiXCR on the RT-PCR reads. The sample consists of about 680,000 distinct CDR3 sequences, approximately 15% of them appearing once. The source is a female donor in good health, serving as a healthy control. The sample taken for sequencing was memory CD4+ T cells from blood. This chain connects TRBV18 to TRBJ2-6, with TRBD1 matching 8 bases. CDR3 sequence: CASSPFYAGGTGANVLTF. The CDR3 DNA sequence: TGTGCCAGCTCACCTTTTTACGCAGGGGGCACTGGGGCCAACGTCCTGACTTTC. Drawing the rest from reference TRBV18 and TRBJ2-6, the complete variable domain is NAGVMQNPRHLVRRRGQEARLRCSPMKGHSHVYWYRQLPEEGLKFMVYLQKENIIDESGMPKERFSAEFPKEGPSILRIQQVVRGDSAAYFCASSPFYAGGTGANVLTFGAGSRLTVL.